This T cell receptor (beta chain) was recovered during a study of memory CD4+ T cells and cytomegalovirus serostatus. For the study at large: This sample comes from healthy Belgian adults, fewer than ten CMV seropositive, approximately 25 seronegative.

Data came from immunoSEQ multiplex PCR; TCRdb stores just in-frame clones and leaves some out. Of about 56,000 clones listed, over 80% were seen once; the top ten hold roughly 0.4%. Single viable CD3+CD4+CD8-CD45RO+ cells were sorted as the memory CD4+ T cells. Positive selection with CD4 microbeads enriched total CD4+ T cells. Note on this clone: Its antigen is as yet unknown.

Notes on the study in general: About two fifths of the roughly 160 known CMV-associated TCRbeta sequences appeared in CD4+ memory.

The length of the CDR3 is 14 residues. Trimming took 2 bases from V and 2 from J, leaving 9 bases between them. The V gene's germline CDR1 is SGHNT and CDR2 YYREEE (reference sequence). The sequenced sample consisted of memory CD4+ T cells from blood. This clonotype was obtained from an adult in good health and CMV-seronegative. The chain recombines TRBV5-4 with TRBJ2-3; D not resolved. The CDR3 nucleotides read TGTGCCAGCAGCTTTGGCCTACACACAGATACGCAGTATTTT. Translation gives CASSFGLHTDTQYF.